This TCR beta chain comes out of a study of T cells in Graves' hyperthyroidism and ophthalmopathy. V lost 4 bases and J 5 bases, leaving 14 bases between the germline ends. CDR1 and CDR2 (germline): ENHRY, SYGVKD. The CDR3 is 14 residues long. This clonotype was seen a few times. RNA transcripts provided the source from which TCR beta CDR3 regions were amplified. Initially, a first-round RT-PCR of the TCR CDR3 employed the HTBI primer set. TCRdb recomputed calls from the multiplex PCR reads with MiXCR, one row per CDR3 protein. The sample has 380,000 or so distinct CDR3 sequences, 14% seen once. The TCR sequence derives from a woman aged 30 to 39 with Graves' hyperthyroidism. The rearrangement links TRBV10-3 to TRBJ2-5; D might be TRBD2 (5 bases). Input material: blood. This CDR3 is CAISVGLAWETQYF. The CDR3 DNA reads as TGTGCCATCAGTGTTGGACTTGCCTGGGAGACCCAGTACTTC.